What follows are 21 T cell receptor beta chains derived from one specimen sequenced in a study of blood T cell repertoires in COVID-19. Measured with immunoSEQ multiplex PCR; TCRdb has only the in-frame clones, and not every one. The repertoire holds 470,000 or so clones, with more than 85% as singletons. Sequenced input: peripheral blood. These receptors came from a woman aged 25 to 39 with acute or convalescent COVID-19.

This clone showed up just a few times. The chain has TRBV7-9 and TRBJ2-5; no clear D. Germline V gene data show CDR1 as SEHNR and CDR2 as FQNEAQ (reference sequence). The CDR3 length is 15 residues. V gave up 1 base and J gave up 1 base, with 10 bases separating them. The CDR3 nucleotides are TGTGCCAGCAGCTTAGGTGTAACAGTCCAAGAGACCCAGTACTTC. This encodes CASSLGVTVQETQYF.

This clone appeared a single time. The chain is built from TRBV28 and TRBJ2-7; TRBD1 matches 7 bases. Germline V CDR1 and CDR2: MDHEN, SYDVKM. This CDR3 spans 15 amino acids. With V trimmed by 5 bases and J by 0 bases, 7 bases remained unmatched. The CDR3 DNA reads TGTGCCAGCAGTACCCCGGGACAGAACTCCTACGAGCAGTACTTC. Its translation is CASSTPGQNSYEQYF.

This clone appeared a single time. This chain connects TRBV10-3 to TRBJ1-4, with a weak D call TRBD1 (5 bases). The CDR3 is 16 residues long. V lost 4 bases to trimming and J lost 8 bases, with 20 bases between them. Germline V CDR1 and CDR2: ENHRY, SYGVKD. In DNA form, the CDR3 reads TGTGCCATCAGTGCCGGGCAGGGCGGTTTCAGGGAAAAACTGTTTTTT. Translating it yields CAISAGQGGFREKLFF.

V is TRBV10-3 and J is TRBJ1-1, with 8 bases lining up with TRBD1. Germline assignment: CDR1 ENHRY and CDR2 SYGVKD. Trimming took 2 bases from V and 3 from J; bases not matched to a gene: 14. This CDR3 is built from 18 residues. DNA of the CDR3: TGTGCCATCAGTGAGGATTTAGTGACCGGGACAGGACACACTGAAGCTTTCTTT. As protein: CAISEDLVTGTGHTEAFF.

The chain has TRBV5-4 and TRBJ2-5, with TRBD2 matching over 8 bases. Germline values: CDR1 SGHNT, CDR2 YYREEE (reference sequence). The CDR3 sequence is 16 residues long. J lost 5 bases, V lost 4 bases, and 13 bases had no gene match. This CDR3 reads CASSLGASGGAETQYF. In DNA, the CDR3 is TGTGCCAGCAGCCTGGGAGCGAGCGGGGGTGCGGAGACCCAGTACTTC.

V and J are TRBV15 and TRBJ2-7; the match to TRBD1 covers 9 bases. The junction had 10 bases not matched to a gene; V was cut back by 1 base and J by 6 bases. CDR3 length equals 16 residues. Per germline, CDR1 LNHNV and CDR2 YYDKDF (reference sequence). CDR3 region: CATSRVRVQGASEQYF. In DNA, the CDR3 is TGTGCCACCAGCAGAGTGAGGGTACAGGGGGCAAGCGAGCAGTACTTC. The full variable domain, in which reference TRBV15 and TRBJ2-7 provide the parts outside the CDR3, is DAMVIQNPRYQVTQFGKPVTLSCSQTLNHNVMYWYQQKSSQAPKLLFHYYDKDFNNEADTPDNFQSRRPNTSFCFLDIRSPGLGDTAMYLCATSRVRVQGASEQYFGPGTRLTVT.

V usage is TRBV5-1 and J usage is TRBJ2-1, with D possibly being TRBD1 (6 bases). Trimming pared 1 base from V and 4 bases from J, leaving 12 bases between. The V gene's germline CDR1 is SGHRS and CDR2 YFSETQ. The CDR3 consists of 15 residues. The CDR3 coding sequence is TGCGCCAGCAGCTTGCGCAGGGGCCAATACAATGAGCAGTTCTTC. Protein sequence: CASSLRRGQYNEQFF.

V and J are TRBV19 and TRBJ1-1, with TRBD1 matching 7 bases. Germline-derived CDR1 and CDR2 are LNHDA and SQIVND (reference sequence). The CDR3 consists of 14 residues. After removal of 5 bases from V and 0 bases from J, the junction contained 3 bases not matched to a gene. The CDR3 DNA follows: TGTGCCAGTAGTTCGGGACAGATGAACACTGAAGCTTTCTTT. It specifies CASSSGQMNTEAFF. The full variable domain, completed using reference TRBV19 and TRBJ1-1, is DGGITQSPKYLFRKEGQNVTLSCEQNLNHDAMYWYRQDPGQGLRLIYYSQIVNDFQKGDIAEGYSVSREKKESFPLTVTSAQKNPTAFYLCASSSGQMNTEAFFGQGTRLTVV.

This sequence joins TRBV5-5 and TRBJ2-3; a weak D match, TRBD1 (6 bases). Trimming took off 4 bases at V and 0 bases at J, with 12 bases between the two ends. The CDR3 has 15 residues. CDR1 SGHKS and CDR2 YYEKEE come from the germline V gene (reference sequence). CDR3: CASSRGGASTDTQYF. The DNA of the CDR3 is TGTGCCAGCAGCAGAGGGGGTGCTAGCACAGATACGCAGTATTTT.

V is TRBV6-5 and J is TRBJ2-1, with D possibly matching TRBD1 (5 bases). Germline V gene data show CDR1 as MNHEY and CDR2 as SVGAGI. There are 15 residues in the CDR3. Trimming left V 0 bases short and J 4 bases short, with 10 bases between. The DNA for the CDR3 is TGTGCCAGCAGTTACTCGCCCCACAGGTACAATGAGCAGTTCTTC. It specifies CASSYSPHRYNEQFF.

V is TRBV19 and J is TRBJ1-3, with D hard to call. This CDR3 spans 15 amino acids. Germline-derived CDR1 and CDR2 are LNHDA and SQIVND (reference sequence). Trimming cost V 3 bases and J 0 bases, with 9 bases left between them. The CDR3 sequence: CASSIAGPSGNTIYF. CDR3 DNA sequence: TGTGCCAGTAGTATTGCGGGTCCCTCTGGAAACACCATATATTTT. The entire variable domain, with the rest obtained from reference TRBV19 and TRBJ1-3, is as follows: DGGITQSPKYLFRKEGQNVTLSCEQNLNHDAMYWYRQDPGQGLRLIYYSQIVNDFQKGDIAEGYSVSREKKESFPLTVTSAQKNPTAFYLCASSIAGPSGNTIYFGEGSWLTVV.

The chain is built from TRBV9 and TRBJ2-2, with D maybe TRBD1 (6 bases). Germline CDR1 SGDLS, CDR2 YYNGEE. V gave up 3 bases and J gave up 5 bases, with 14 bases separating them. The CDR3 sequence is 15 residues long. The CDR3 DNA is TGTGCCAGCAGCGCCGGGACATCCGGAACCGGGGAGCTGTTTTTT. This translates into CASSAGTSGTGELFF. Full variable domain (rest looked up from reference TRBV9 and TRBJ2-2): DSGVTQTPKHLITATGQRVTLRCSPRSGDLSVYWYQQSLDQGLQFLIQYYNGEERAKGNILERFSAQQFPDLHSELNLSSLELGDSALYFCASSAGTSGTGELFFGEGSRLTVL.

The chain couples TRBV5-4 to TRBJ1-1; a possible D gene is TRBD1 (5 bases). Per the germline V gene, CDR1 is SGHNT and CDR2 is YYREEE (reference sequence). Trimming cost V 4 bases and J 1 base, with 11 bases left between them. The CDR3 runs to 14 residues. The CDR3 region is CASSRDRGNTEAFF. The CDR3 DNA reads as TGTGCCAGCAGCCGCGATAGGGGGAACACTGAAGCTTTCTTT.

The rearrangement uses TRBV30 and TRBJ2-2; TRBD1 agrees at 9 bases. Germline trimming cut 1 base from V and 4 bases from J; bases unmatched to any gene: 4. The CDR3 is 15 residues long. The germline V gene has CDR1 GTSNPN and CDR2 SVGIG (reference sequence). The CDR3 loop is CAWSGQGVGTGELFF. The CDR3 coding sequence is TGTGCCTGGAGTGGACAGGGGGTTGGCACCGGGGAGCTGTTTTTT.

This chain links TRBV5-8 with TRBJ1-5; 11 nucleotides agree with TRBD1. The CDR3 has 16 residues. The V gene end was trimmed by 2 bases and the J gene end by 2 bases; junction bases not matched to a gene: 3. CDR1 and CDR2 from the germline V gene are SGHTS and YDEGEE. The CDR3 is CASSFGQGAGNQPQHF. As DNA, the CDR3 is TGTGCCAGCAGCTTTGGACAGGGGGCCGGCAATCAGCCCCAGCATTTT.

This chain joins TRBV6-4 and TRBJ2-3; D possibly corresponds to TRBD2 (5 bases). The germline V and J ends were trimmed by 3 bases and 0 bases, with 7 bases remaining between them. The CDR3 totals 14 residues. Germline V gene sequence: CDR1 MRHNA, CDR2 SNTAGT. In DNA, the CDR3 is TGTGCCAGCAGTGAGTCGGGGAGCACAGATACGCAGTATTTT. Translation gives CASSESGSTDTQYF.

This rearrangement joins TRBV9 to TRBJ2-1; 7 bases line up with TRBD1. J was trimmed by 0 bases and V by 2 bases; bases with no gene match: 2. The CDR3 is made up of 15 amino acids. Germline CDR1 is SGDLS and CDR2 is YYNGEE. In DNA, the CDR3 is TGTGCCAGCAGCGTTGGGACAGTCTCCTACAATGAGCAGTTCTTC. It codes for CASSVGTVSYNEQFF.

The chain employs TRBV30 and TRBJ1-1; D possibly corresponds to TRBD1 (6 bases). With 2 bases removed from V and 2 bases from J, the gap between germline ends came to 9 bases. The CDR3 loop spans 13 amino acids. In germline, CDR1 is GTSNPN, CDR2 SVGIG (reference sequence). The CDR3 reads CAWSQGFNTEAFF. The CDR3 coding sequence is TGTGCCTGGAGTCAGGGGTTCAACACTGAAGCTTTCTTT.

The rearrangement joins TRBV25-1 to TRBJ1-2, with TRBD1 as a possible D gene (6 bases). Germline values: CDR1 MGHDK, CDR2 SYGVNS. This CDR3 is 16 amino acids long. With 2 bases removed from V and 6 bases from J, the gap between germline ends came to 19 bases. The CDR3 DNA is TGTGCCAGCAGTGAAGGGGGCCGGACAGCCCCCCATGGCTACACCTTC. It codes for CASSEGGRTAPHGYTF.

The rearrangement uses TRBV2 and TRBJ1-1; D gene unclear. The V gene lost 6 bases and the J gene lost 1 base, with 12 bases spanning the gap. Germline V CDR1 and CDR2: SNHLY, FYNNEI. This CDR3 comprises 14 residues. DNA of the CDR3: TGTGCCAGCAGATCAGGTTCAGGGAACACTGAAGCTTTCTTT. Amino acid sequence: CASRSGSGNTEAFF.

This clone was recorded once. The rearrangement links TRBV4-2 to TRBJ2-2, with 16 bases that match TRBD2. CDR3 length equals 18 residues. CDR1 and CDR2 from the germline V gene are LGHNA and YNFKEQ. Trimming at V came to 5 bases and at J to 4 bases, leaving 7 bases not matched to a gene. CDR3 loop: CASSYGTSGGAGTGELFF. In DNA form, the CDR3 reads TGTGCCAGCAGCTATGGGACTAGCGGGGGGGCAGGCACCGGGGAGCTGTTTTTT.